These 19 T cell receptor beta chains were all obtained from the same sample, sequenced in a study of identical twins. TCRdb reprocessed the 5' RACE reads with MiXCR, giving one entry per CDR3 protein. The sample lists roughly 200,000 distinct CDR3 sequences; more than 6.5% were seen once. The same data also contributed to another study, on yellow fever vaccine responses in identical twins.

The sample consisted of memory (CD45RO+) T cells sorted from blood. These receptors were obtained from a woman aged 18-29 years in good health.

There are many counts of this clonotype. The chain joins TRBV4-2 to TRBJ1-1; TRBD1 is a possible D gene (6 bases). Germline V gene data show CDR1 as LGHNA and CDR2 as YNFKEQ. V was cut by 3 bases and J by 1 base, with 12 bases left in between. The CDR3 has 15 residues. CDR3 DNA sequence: TGTGCCAGCAGCCAGGTTGAGGGGGAGAACACTGAAGCTTTCTTT. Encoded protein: CASSQVEGENTEAFF.

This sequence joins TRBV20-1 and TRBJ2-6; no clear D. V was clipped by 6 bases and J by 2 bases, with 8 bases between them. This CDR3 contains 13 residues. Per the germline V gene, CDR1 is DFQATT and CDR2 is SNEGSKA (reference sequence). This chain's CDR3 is CSAPRPGANVLTF. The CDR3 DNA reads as TGCAGTGCCCCCCGCCCTGGGGCCAACGTCCTGACTTTC.

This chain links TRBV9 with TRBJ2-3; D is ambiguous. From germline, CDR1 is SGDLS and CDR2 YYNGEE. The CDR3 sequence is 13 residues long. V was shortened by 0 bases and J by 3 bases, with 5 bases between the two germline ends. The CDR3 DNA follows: TGTGCCAGCAGCGTAGGCGTTACAGATACGCAGTATTTT. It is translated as CASSVGVTDTQYF. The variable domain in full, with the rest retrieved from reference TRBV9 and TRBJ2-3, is DSGVTQTPKHLITATGQRVTLRCSPRSGDLSVYWYQQSLDQGLQFLIQYYNGEERAKGNILERFSAQQFPDLHSELNLSSLELGDSALYFCASSVGVTDTQYFGPGTRLTVL.

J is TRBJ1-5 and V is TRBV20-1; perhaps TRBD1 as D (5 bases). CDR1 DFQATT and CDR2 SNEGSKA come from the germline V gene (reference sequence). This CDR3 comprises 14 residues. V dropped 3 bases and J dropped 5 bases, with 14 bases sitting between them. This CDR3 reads CSASAGERDQPQHF. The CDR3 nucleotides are TGCAGTGCTAGCGCGGGGGAGCGGGATCAGCCCCAGCATTTT.

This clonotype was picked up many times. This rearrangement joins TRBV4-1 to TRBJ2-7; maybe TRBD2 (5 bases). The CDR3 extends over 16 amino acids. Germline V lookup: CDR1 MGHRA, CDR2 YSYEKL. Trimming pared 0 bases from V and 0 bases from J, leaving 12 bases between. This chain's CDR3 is CASSQDTGWSSYEQYF. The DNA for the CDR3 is TGCGCCAGCAGCCAAGATACGGGATGGAGCTCCTACGAGCAGTACTTC.

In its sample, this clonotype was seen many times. The CDR3 loop reads CASSHLKGLYNEKLFF. The CDR3 DNA sequence: TGTGCCAGCAGCCACTTAAAGGGACTGTATAATGAAAAACTGTTTTTT. This chain connects TRBV3-1 to TRBJ1-4; perhaps TRBD1 as D (5 bases). Germline V gives CDR1 LGHDT, CDR2 YNNKEL (reference sequence). The CDR3 loop spans 16 amino acids. V was pared by 3 bases and J by 4 bases, with 15 bases between.

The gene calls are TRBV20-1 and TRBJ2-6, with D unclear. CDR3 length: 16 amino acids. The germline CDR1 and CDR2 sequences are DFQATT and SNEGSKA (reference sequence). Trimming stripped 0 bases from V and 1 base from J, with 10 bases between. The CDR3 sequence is CSARDSRTSGANVLTF. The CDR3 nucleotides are TGCAGTGCTAGAGATTCCCGCACTTCTGGGGCCAACGTCCTGACTTTC.

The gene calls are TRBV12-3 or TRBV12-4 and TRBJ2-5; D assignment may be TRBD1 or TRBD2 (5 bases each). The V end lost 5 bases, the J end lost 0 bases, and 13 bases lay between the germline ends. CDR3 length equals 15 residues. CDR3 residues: CASSRDGRYQETQYF. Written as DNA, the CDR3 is TGTGCCAGCAGTAGGGACGGCCGGTACCAAGAGACCCAGTACTTC.

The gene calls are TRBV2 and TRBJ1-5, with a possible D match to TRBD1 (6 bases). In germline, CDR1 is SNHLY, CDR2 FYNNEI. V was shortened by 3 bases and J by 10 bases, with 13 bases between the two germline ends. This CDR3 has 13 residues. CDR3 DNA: TGTGCCAGCAGTGAGGCCCCAGGGGCCCCCCAGCATTTT. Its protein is CASSEAPGAPQHF. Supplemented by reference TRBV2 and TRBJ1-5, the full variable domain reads EPEVTQTPSHQVTQMGQEVILRCVPISNHLYFYWYRQILGQKVEFLVSFYNNEISEKSEIFDDQFSVERPDGSNFTLKIRSTKLEDSAMYFCASSEAPGAPQHFGDGTRLSIL.

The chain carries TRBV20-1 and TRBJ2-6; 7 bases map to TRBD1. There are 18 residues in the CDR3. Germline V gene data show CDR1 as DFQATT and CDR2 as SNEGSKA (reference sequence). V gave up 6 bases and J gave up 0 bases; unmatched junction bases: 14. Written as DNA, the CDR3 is TGCAGTGCCGGGGACGGTCTGAGGGGGCTCTCTGGGGCCAACGTCCTGACTTTC. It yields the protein CSAGDGLRGLSGANVLTF.

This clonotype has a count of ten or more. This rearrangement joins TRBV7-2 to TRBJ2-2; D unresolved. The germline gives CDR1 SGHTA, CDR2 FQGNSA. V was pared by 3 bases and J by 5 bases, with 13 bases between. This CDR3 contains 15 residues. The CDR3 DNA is TGTGCCAGCAGCTTTTCTTCTCCGGCGACCGGGGAGCTGTTTTTT. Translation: CASSFSSPATGELFF.

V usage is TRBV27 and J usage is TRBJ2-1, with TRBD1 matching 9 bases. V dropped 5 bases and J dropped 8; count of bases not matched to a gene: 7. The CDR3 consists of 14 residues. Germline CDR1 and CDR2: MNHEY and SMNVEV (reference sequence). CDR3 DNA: TGTGCCAGCAGTCTACTGGACAGGGGCCATGAGCAGTTCTTC. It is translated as CASSLLDRGHEQFF.

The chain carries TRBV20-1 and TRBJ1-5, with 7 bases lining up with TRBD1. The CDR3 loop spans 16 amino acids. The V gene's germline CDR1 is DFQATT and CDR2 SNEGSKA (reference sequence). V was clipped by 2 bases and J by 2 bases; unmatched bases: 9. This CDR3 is CSARRDSRVGNQPQHF. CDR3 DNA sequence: TGCAGTGCTAGAAGGGACAGCAGGGTGGGCAATCAGCCCCAGCATTTT.

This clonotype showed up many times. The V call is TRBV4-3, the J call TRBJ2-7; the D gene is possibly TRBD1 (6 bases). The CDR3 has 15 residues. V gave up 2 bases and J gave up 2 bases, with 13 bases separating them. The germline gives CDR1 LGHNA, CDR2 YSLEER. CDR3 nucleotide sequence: TGCGCCAGCAGCCAACCCCCCCGGGACACCTACGAGCAGTACTTC. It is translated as CASSQPPRDTYEQYF.

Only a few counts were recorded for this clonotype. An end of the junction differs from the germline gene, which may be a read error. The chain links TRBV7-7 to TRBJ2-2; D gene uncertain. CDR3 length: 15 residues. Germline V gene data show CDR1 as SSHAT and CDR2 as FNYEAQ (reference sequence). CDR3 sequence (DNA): TGTGCTAGCAGCTTACTTTCATCGAACACCGGGGAGCTGTTTTTT. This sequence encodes CASSLLSSNTGELFF.

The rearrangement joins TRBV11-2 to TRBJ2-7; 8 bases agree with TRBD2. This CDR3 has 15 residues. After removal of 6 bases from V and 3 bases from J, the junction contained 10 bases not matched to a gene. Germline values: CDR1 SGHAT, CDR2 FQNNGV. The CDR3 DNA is TGTGCCAGCAGTCCTGGACTAGCCACTGACTACGAGCAGTACTTC. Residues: CASSPGLATDYEQYF.

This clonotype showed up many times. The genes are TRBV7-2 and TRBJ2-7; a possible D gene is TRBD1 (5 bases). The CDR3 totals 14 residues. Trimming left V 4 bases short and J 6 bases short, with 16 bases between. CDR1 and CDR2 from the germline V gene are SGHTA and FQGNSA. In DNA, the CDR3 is TGTGCCAGCAGCTCATCCCCAGGGCTCCTCGAGCAGTACTTC. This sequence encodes CASSSSPGLLEQYF.

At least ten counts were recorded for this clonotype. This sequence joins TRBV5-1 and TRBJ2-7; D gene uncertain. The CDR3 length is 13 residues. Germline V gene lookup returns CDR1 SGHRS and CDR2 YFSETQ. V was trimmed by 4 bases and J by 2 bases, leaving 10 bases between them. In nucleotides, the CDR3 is TGCGCCAGCAGCACCAGCCTACCCTACGAGCAGTACTTC. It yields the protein CASSTSLPYEQYF.

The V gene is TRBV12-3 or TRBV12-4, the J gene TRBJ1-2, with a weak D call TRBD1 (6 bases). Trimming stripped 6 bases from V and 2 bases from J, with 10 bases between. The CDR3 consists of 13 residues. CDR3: CASRDQGNYGYTF. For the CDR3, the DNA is TGTGCCAGCAGGGACCAGGGGAACTATGGCTACACCTTC.